This TCR beta chain was profiled in a study of control samples from healthy donors and cancer patients. Germline V gives CDR1 SQVTM, CDR2 ANQGSEA. The CDR3 has 13 residues. V was clipped by 7 bases and J by 1 base; unmatched bases: 6. Using immunoSEQ multiplex PCR, the repertoire was profiled, and TCRdb retains in-frame clones only, with some absent. The repertoire holds 70,000 to 80,000 clones, 70% to 90% seen once, with about 2% in the top ten. Sample: PBMCs. The receptor was isolated from a woman in her sixties with head and neck cancer. The chain uses TRBV29-1 and TRBJ1-1; the match to TRBD1 covers 7 bases. CDR3 sequence (DNA): TGCAGCGCACAAGGGGGCGGGAACACTGAAGCTTTCTTT. As protein: CSAQGGGNTEAFF. The full variable domain, rest sourced from reference TRBV29-1 and TRBJ1-1, is SAVISQKPSRDICQRGTSLTIQCQVDSQVTMMFWYRQQPGQSLTLIATANQGSEATYESGFVIDKFPISRPNLTFSTLTVSNMSPEDSSIYLCSAQGGGNTEAFFGQGTRLTVV.